This T cell receptor beta chain was identified during a study of long-term antiretroviral therapy in people with HIV. Study-wide points: Whereas controls had wider CDR3 length ranges, HIV repertoires had narrower ones.

The authors ran the immunoSEQ assay, v3.0, at survey level. Measured with immunoSEQ multiplex PCR; TCRdb has only the in-frame clones, and not every one. The sample has 20,000 to 25,000 clones; around 80% are singletons. As concerns this clone: Its antigen is as yet unknown.

This CDR3 has 15 amino acids. Trimming pared 0 bases from V and 4 bases from J, leaving 12 bases between. Germline CDR1 reads LGHNA; CDR2 reads YSLEER. This chain links TRBV4-3 with TRBJ1-2; D perhaps matches TRBD1 (5 bases). The sequencing used unsorted PBMCs, collected 1.5 years after starting antiretroviral therapy. This TCR derives from a man aged 25 to 40 with HIV. CDR3: CASSQDKGPIYGYTF. Written as DNA, the CDR3 is TGCGCCAGCAGCCAAGATAAGGGACCCATCTATGGCTACACCTTC.